This T cell receptor beta chain was observed in a study of identical twins. Study findings and constraints: With abundant cord blood beta clonotypes, insertions were fewer; memory repertoires showed no such pattern. Models, which agreed with sharing between unrelated individuals, nonetheless underestimated the out-of-frame TCR alpha sharing seen in monozygotic twins. The authors noted that invariant MAIT and iNKT cells could partly confound zero-insertion analyses.

This clonotype was seen ten or more times. Its antigen is as yet unknown. Each CDR3 protein gets one entry after TCRdb re-called the 5' RACE reads with MiXCR. Of approximately 500,000 distinct CDR3 sequences in the sample, around 15% were seen once. The same sample was also studied in work on yellow fever vaccine responses in identical twins.

This clonotype was sampled from a woman younger than 30 in good health. The specimen sequenced was CD4+ T cells sorted from blood.

The CDR3: CASSPSGTENNEQFF. The CDR3 bases are TGCGCCAGCAGCCCCTCCGGGACAGAGAACAATGAGCAGTTCTTC. The V gene is TRBV5-1, the J gene TRBJ2-1, with 7 bases fitting TRBD1. CDR1 SGHRS and CDR2 YFSETQ come from the germline V gene. This CDR3 spans 15 amino acids. V shed 4 bases and J 5 bases; nucleotides not matched to a gene: 9. The entire variable domain, with the rest obtained from reference TRBV5-1 and TRBJ2-1, is as follows: KAGVTQTPRYLIKTRGQQVTLSCSPISGHRSVSWYQQTPGQGLQFLFEYFSETQRNKGNFPGRFSGRQFSNSRSEMNVSTLELGDSALYLCASSPSGTENNEQFFGPGTRLTVL.